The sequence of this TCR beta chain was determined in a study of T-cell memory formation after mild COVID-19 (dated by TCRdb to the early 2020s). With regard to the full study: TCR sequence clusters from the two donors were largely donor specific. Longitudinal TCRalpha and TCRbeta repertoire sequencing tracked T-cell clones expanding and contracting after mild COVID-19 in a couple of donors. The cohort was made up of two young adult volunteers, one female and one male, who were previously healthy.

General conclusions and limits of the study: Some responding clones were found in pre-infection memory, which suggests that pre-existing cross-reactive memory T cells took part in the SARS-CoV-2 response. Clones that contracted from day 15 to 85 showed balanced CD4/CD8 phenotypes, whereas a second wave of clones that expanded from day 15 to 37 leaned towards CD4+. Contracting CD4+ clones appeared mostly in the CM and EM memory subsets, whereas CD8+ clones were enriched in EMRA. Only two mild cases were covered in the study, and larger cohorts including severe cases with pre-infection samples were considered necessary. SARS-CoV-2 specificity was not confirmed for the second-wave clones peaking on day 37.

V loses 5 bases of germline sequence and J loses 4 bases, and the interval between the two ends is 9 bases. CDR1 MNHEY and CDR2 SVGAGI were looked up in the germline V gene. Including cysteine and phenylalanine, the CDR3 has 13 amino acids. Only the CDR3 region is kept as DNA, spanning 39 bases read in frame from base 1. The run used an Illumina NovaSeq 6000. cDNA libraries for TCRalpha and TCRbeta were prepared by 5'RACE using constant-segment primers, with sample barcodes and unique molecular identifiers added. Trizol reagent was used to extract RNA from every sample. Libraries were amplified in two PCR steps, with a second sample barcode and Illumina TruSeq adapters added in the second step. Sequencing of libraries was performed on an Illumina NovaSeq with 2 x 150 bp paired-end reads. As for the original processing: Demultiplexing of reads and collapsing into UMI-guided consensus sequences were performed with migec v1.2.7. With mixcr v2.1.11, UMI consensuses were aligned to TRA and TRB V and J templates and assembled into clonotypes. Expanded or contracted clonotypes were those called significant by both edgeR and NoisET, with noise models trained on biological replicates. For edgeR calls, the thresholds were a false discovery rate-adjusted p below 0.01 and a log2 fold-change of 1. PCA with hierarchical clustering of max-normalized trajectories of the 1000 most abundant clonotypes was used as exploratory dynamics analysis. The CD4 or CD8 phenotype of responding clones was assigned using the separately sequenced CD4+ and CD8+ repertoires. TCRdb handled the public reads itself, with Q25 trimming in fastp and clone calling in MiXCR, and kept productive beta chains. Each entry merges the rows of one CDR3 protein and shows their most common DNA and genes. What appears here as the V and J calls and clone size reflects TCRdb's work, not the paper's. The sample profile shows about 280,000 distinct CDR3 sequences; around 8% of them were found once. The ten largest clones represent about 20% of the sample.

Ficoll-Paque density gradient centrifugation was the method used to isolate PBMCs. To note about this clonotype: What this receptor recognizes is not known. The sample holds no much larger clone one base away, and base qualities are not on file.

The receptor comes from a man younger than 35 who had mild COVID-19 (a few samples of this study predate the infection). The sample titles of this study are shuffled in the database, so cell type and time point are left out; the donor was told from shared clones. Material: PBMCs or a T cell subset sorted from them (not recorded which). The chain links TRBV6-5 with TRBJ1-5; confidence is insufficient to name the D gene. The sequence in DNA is TGTGCCAGCAGTCCCGACTGGAATCAGCCCCAGCATTTT. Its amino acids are CASSPDWNQPQHF.